This entry lists 26 T cell receptor beta chains sequenced from one sample in a study of T cells in Graves' hyperthyroidism and ophthalmopathy. What was amplified from RNA transcripts were TCR beta CDR3 regions. HTBI primers were used for first-round RT-PCR of the TCR CDR3. TCRdb fed the multiplex PCR reads into MiXCR, producing one record per CDR3 protein. The sample comprises more than 300,000 distinct CDR3 sequences, approximately 15% of which are singletons, and roughly 24% rests with the top ten. The sequenced sample was blood. The receptors originated from a woman aged 30 to 39 with Graves' hyperthyroidism.

This clonotype turned up a few times. The rearrangement links TRBV3-1 to TRBJ2-1; D gene ambiguous. Trimming shortened V by 0 bases and J by 10 bases, and 13 bases separated the two germline ends. CDR1 and CDR2 (germline): LGHDT, YNNKEL (reference sequence). The CDR3 extends over 14 amino acids. This chain's CDR3 is CASSQDPLPREQFF. The CDR3 DNA reads TGTGCCAGCAGCCAAGATCCACTTCCTAGGGAGCAGTTCTTC.

This clonotype was found a few times. This chain links TRBV6-1 with TRBJ1-1, with D hard to call. The CDR3 is made up of 13 amino acids. CDR1 is MNHNS, CDR2 SASEGT, per germline. Between the trimmed V and J ends, which lost 5 bases and 8 bases, there was a span of 15 bases. This chain's CDR3 is CASSKSGLREAFF. The DNA of the CDR3 is TGTGCCAGCAGTAAGTCCGGACTTAGAGAAGCTTTCTTT.

In this sample, this clonotype turned up many times. The CDR3 end shows no conserved phenylalanine or tryptophan, and so a read error is likely. The CDR3 DNA reads TGTGCCAGCAGCTTAATGGGTGCTGAAGCTTTCCTT. Amino acid sequence: CASSLMGAEAFL. The V call is TRBV7-8, the J call TRBJ1-1; unclear D gene. The CDR3 totals 12 residues. The germline V and J ends were trimmed by 2 bases and 6 bases, with 7 bases remaining between them. The germline V gene encodes CDR1 SGHVS and CDR2 FQNEAQ.

The chain combines TRBV7-2 with TRBJ2-2; 10 bases match TRBD1. Germline assignment: CDR1 SGHTA and CDR2 FQGNSA. CDR3 length equals 16 residues. V was pared by 5 bases and J by 3 bases, with 6 bases of the junction left unmatched. CDR3 sequence (DNA): TGTGCCAGCAGCAACCCCGGGACAGGGGACACCGGGGAGCTGTTTTTT. Protein sequence: CASSNPGTGDTGELFF.

A remark on this clonotype: The conserved phenylalanine or tryptophan normally closing the CDR3 is absent here, so this likely arose from a read error. V is TRBV7-2 and J is TRBJ2-2; 12 positions agree with TRBD2. The CDR3 contains 15 residues. Germline CDR1 SGHTA, CDR2 FQGNSA. Trimming took 6 bases from V and 4 from J; bases not matched to a gene: 3. The CDR3 nucleotides read TGTGCCAGCAGTTCGACTAGCGGGAGCACCGGGGAGCTGTTTTTA. Its translation is CASSSTSGSTGELFL.

This clonotype was recorded at least ten times. V gene TRBV6-1 combines with J gene TRBJ1-5; D not resolved. Germline CDR1 MNHNS, CDR2 SASEGT. The ends were cut back, 3 bases at V and 2 bases at J, with 17 bases in the middle. This CDR3 comprises 17 residues. This CDR3 is CASSDRSVGVGNQPQHF. CDR3 DNA: TGTGCCAGCAGTGACAGGTCCGTAGGAGTTGGCAATCAGCCCCAGCATTTT.

The table lists this clonotype with a few counts. V usage is TRBV3-1 and J usage is TRBJ2-7; 11 nucleotides line up with TRBD2. The V gene end was trimmed by 5 bases and the J gene end by 6 bases; junction bases not matched to a gene: 15. The CDR3 spans 17 residues. Germline V lookup: CDR1 LGHDT, CDR2 YNNKEL (reference sequence). The CDR3 sequence: CASSGQGSSGRIREQYF. CDR3 nucleotides: TGTGCCAGCAGCGGACAGGGTTCTAGCGGGAGGATCCGCGAGCAGTACTTC.

This clonotype was recorded a few times. The gene calls are TRBV14 and TRBJ2-7; the match to TRBD2 covers 11 bases. Germline V gene sequence: CDR1 SGHDN, CDR2 FVKESK. The V gene end was trimmed by 4 bases and the J gene end by 1 base; junction bases not matched to a gene: 3. The CDR3 is 15 residues long. This CDR3 reads CASSPVAGGSYEQYF. CDR3 coding DNA: TGTGCCAGCAGCCCAGTAGCGGGAGGGTCCTACGAGCAGTACTTC.

This clonotype has ten or more counts. The CDR3 coding sequence is TGTGCCAGCAGCCGCAGAGGAGCAGATAGCAATCAGCCCCAGCATTTT. This translates into CASSRRGADSNQPQHF. The genes are TRBV27 and TRBJ1-5; D gene unclear. Germline V gene sequence: CDR1 MNHEY, CDR2 SMNVEV (reference sequence). The V end was cut by 6 bases, the J end by 0 bases, with 15 bases between. The CDR3 extends over 16 amino acids.

The rearrangement links TRBV30 to TRBJ2-6; D is uncertain. The germline V gene encodes CDR1 GTSNPN and CDR2 SVGIG (reference sequence). CDR3 length: 15 residues. V was shortened by 7 bases and J by 2 bases, with 15 bases between the two germline ends. CDR3 amino acids: CAYESGRAGANVLTF. CDR3 coding DNA: TGTGCCTACGAATCCGGAAGGGCTGGGGCCAACGTCCTGACTTTC.

This clonotype came up many times. The chain carries TRBV2 and TRBJ2-2; the match to TRBD2 covers 9 bases. The V gene end was trimmed by 4 bases and the J gene end by 8 bases; junction bases not matched to a gene: 8. Per the germline V gene, CDR1 is SNHLY and CDR2 is FYNNEI. The CDR3 contains 15 residues. The CDR3 loop reads CASSAVVAGEGELFF. The CDR3 nucleotides read TGTGCCAGCAGTGCTGTGGTAGCGGGAGAAGGGGAGCTGTTTTTT.

This clonotype was detected ten times or more. The chain joins TRBV5-6 to TRBJ2-7; unclear D gene. This CDR3 is 13 amino acids long. The V gene's germline CDR1 is SGHDT and CDR2 YYEEEE. The ends were cut back, 0 bases at V and 3 bases at J, with 7 bases in the middle. CDR3 amino acids: CASSLEGYYEQYF. CDR3 coding DNA: TGTGCCAGCAGCTTGGAGGGATACTACGAGCAGTACTTC.

The rearrangement links TRBV19 to TRBJ2-5, with 7 positions matching TRBD1. V dropped 3 bases and J dropped 4; count of bases not matched to a gene: 8. Germline V gene lookup returns CDR1 LNHDA and CDR2 SQIVND (reference sequence). The CDR3 loop spans 15 amino acids. The CDR3 DNA sequence: TGTGCCAGTAGTATTTCGACAGGGATGGGAGAGACCCAGTACTTC. This sequence encodes CASSISTGMGETQYF. Full variable domain (remainder filled in from reference TRBV19 and TRBJ2-5): DGGITQSPKYLFRKEGQNVTLSCEQNLNHDAMYWYRQDPGQGLRLIYYSQIVNDFQKGDIAEGYSVSREKKESFPLTVTSAQKNPTAFYLCASSISTGMGETQYFGPGTRLLVL.

This clonotype was seen only a few times. V usage is TRBV20-1 and J usage is TRBJ2-7; unclear D gene. The CDR3 spans 14 residues. Germline V gives CDR1 DFQATT, CDR2 SNEGSKA (reference sequence). Trimming stripped 0 bases from V and 3 bases from J, with 12 bases between. CDR3 bases: TGCAGTGCTAGAGATCTCCCAAGCAGCTACGAGCAGTACTTC. This sequence encodes CSARDLPSSYEQYF.

Only a few counts were recorded for this clonotype. The chain carries TRBV15 and TRBJ2-7; 7 positions match TRBD2. In germline, CDR1 is LNHNV, CDR2 YYDKDF (reference sequence). The CDR3 is made up of 15 amino acids. V shed 3 bases, J shed 2 bases, and the junction held 7 bases outside the gene matches. The CDR3 DNA is TGTGCCACCAGCAGCCGTGACGGGAGGCCCTACGAGCAGTACTTC. Translation gives CATSSRDGRPYEQYF.

This chain joins TRBV12-5 and TRBJ2-7; 10 bases line up with TRBD2. Germline CDR1 LGHNT, CDR2 FRNRAP. CDR3 size: 20 residues. V shed 1 base, J shed 6 bases, and the junction held 21 bases outside the gene matches. CDR3 DNA sequence: TGTGCTAGTGGTTTGGCCGGGAGGGGCAAGCCGGGACTAGCGAACTCCGAGCAGTACTTC. Its translation: CASGLAGRGKPGLANSEQYF.

This clonotype was observed many times. The chain combines TRBV20-1 with TRBJ1-1; D unclear. Germline values: CDR1 DFQATT, CDR2 SNEGSKA (reference sequence). This CDR3 is built from 13 residues. Between the trimmed V and J ends, which lost 3 bases and 3 bases, there was a span of 11 bases. The CDR3 nucleotides read TGCAGTGCTAGGAAAGCAGGAGACACTGAAGCTTTCTTT. Its translation is CSARKAGDTEAFF.

This clonotype was picked up many times. The genes are TRBV25-1 and TRBJ1-2, with no clear D. Looked up from germline, CDR1 is MGHDK and CDR2 is SYGVNS. The V gene lost 5 bases and the J gene lost 4 bases, with 8 bases spanning the gap. The CDR3 extends over 12 amino acids. CDR3 nucleotide sequence: TGTGCCAGCAGTCCCGGGGTCTATGGCTACACCTTC. This encodes CASSPGVYGYTF.

This chain connects TRBV6-2 or TRBV6-3 to TRBJ2-1, with 7 bases matching TRBD2. Looked up from germline, CDR1 is MNHEY and CDR2 is SVGEGT. This CDR3 is 15 amino acids long. V was clipped by 5 bases and J by 7 bases; unmatched bases: 11. CDR3 amino acids: CASSPGLLTTNEQFF. The CDR3 bases are TGTGCCAGCAGTCCGGGACTACTCACTACTAATGAGCAGTTCTTC.

The chain links TRBV2 to TRBJ2-3, with 13 bases that match TRBD2. This CDR3 is 15 amino acids long. J was trimmed by 11 bases and V by 9 bases; bases with no gene match: 14. The germline V gene has CDR1 SNHLY and CDR2 FYNNEI. The CDR3 reads CASPSRTSGSALQYF. For the CDR3, the DNA is TGTGCCAGTCCCTCTCGGACTAGCGGGAGTGCCCTGCAGTATTTT.

This clonotype was counted at least ten times. The gene calls are TRBV12-3 or TRBV12-4 and TRBJ1-1, with unresolved D. V dropped 3 bases and J dropped 7 bases, with 9 bases sitting between them. The CDR3 length is 12 residues. As DNA, the CDR3 is TGTGCCAGCAGTTTCAGAGGATATGAAGCTTTCTTT. It is translated as CASSFRGYEAFF.

This clonotype was counted at least ten times. The CDR3 sequence is CASRPEETQYF. DNA of the CDR3: TGTGCCAGCAGGCCAGAAGAGACCCAGTACTTC. The V gene is TRBV2, the J gene TRBJ2-5, with D unclear. There are 11 residues in the CDR3. The V end was cut by 6 bases, the J end by 3 bases, with 5 bases between. Germline V gene lookup returns CDR1 SNHLY and CDR2 FYNNEI.

This clonotype appeared many times. V gene TRBV28 combines with J gene TRBJ1-1; D is undetermined. The V gene lost 8 bases and the J gene lost 7 bases, with 20 bases spanning the gap. Germline V gene sequence: CDR1 MDHEN, CDR2 SYDVKM. This CDR3 comprises 14 residues. This chain's CDR3 is CASRTDAPRREAFF. For the CDR3, the DNA is TGTGCCAGCCGCACGGACGCACCGAGGCGTGAAGCTTTCTTT.

This clonotype was found many times. The chain employs TRBV6-6 and TRBJ2-5; no reliable D call. V dropped 2 bases and J dropped 5 bases, with 12 bases sitting between them. CDR3 size: 14 residues. The V gene's germline CDR1 is MNHNY and CDR2 SVGAGI (reference sequence). DNA of the CDR3: TGTGCCAGCAGTTACGAAGGGTTACGGGAGACCCAGTACTTC. It yields the protein CASSYEGLRETQYF.

This clonotype was recorded many times. The rearrangement links TRBV12-3 or TRBV12-4 to TRBJ2-6; 7 nucleotides match TRBD2. Trimming took 0 bases from V and 4 from J; bases not matched to a gene: 6. The CDR3 covers 17 residues. CDR3 in amino acids: CASSLARGGAGANVLTF. CDR3 in DNA: TGTGCCAGCAGTTTAGCGCGGGGAGGGGCCGGGGCCAACGTCCTGACTTTC.

Details on this clonotype: Since a much larger clone is just one base distant, this may be a read error. The genes are TRBV11-2 and TRBJ2-5; a weak D match, TRBD2 (6 bases). In germline, CDR1 is SGHAT, CDR2 FQNNGV. Between the trimmed V and J ends, which lost 1 base and 7 bases, there was a span of 19 bases. The CDR3 is 16 amino acids. CDR3 region: CASSLANRREEGTQYF. The CDR3 DNA reads as TGTGCCAGCAGCTTAGCCAACCGCAGGGAGGAAGGGACCCAGTACTTC.